These 22 T cell receptor beta chains share one sample of origin, sequenced in a study of blood T cell repertoires in COVID-19. Some clones are missing from TCRdb's copy, which holds only in-frame ones; the method was immunoSEQ multiplex PCR. The table lists about 120,000 clones, about 90% of them singletons. Sequencing was done on a sample of peripheral blood. These receptors were taken from an older man who had recovered from COVID-19.

This clone showed up just a few times. The chain couples TRBV10-3 to TRBJ2-5, with D maybe TRBD2 (6 bases). CDR1 and CDR2 from the germline V gene are ENHRY and SYGVKD. V lost 2 bases, J lost 4 bases, and 20 bases lay in between. The CDR3 has 17 amino acids. CDR3 residues: CAISEPEGVTGVETQYF. DNA for the CDR3: TGTGCCATCAGTGAGCCGGAAGGTGTAACGGGAGTAGAGACCCAGTACTTC.

The rearrangement links TRBV3-1 (or the pseudogene TRBV3-2) to TRBJ2-7; 9 bases are shared with TRBD2. The trim removed 4 bases at V and 5 bases at J, leaving 3 bases unmatched. CDR1 and CDR2 from the germline V gene are LGHDT and YNNKEL (reference sequence). This CDR3 has 13 residues. CDR3 protein: CASSPSGRNEQYF. Here the CDR3 DNA reads TGTGCCAGCAGCCCAAGCGGGAGGAACGAGCAGTACTTC.

The chain uses TRBV7-2 and TRBJ2-2, with D tentatively TRBD1 (5 bases). From germline, CDR1 is SGHTA and CDR2 FQGNSA. Trimming removed 1 base at V and 5 bases at J, with 11 bases between. The CDR3 length is 15 residues. CDR3 DNA: TGTGCCAGCAGCTTAGATCGGACAAAAACCGGGGAGCTGTTTTTT. This codes for CASSLDRTKTGELFF.

The chain carries TRBV18 and TRBJ2-5; 11 bases match TRBD2. Per germline, CDR1 KGHSH and CDR2 LQKENI. V was pared by 3 bases and J by 6 bases, with 9 bases of the junction left unmatched. The CDR3 length is 16 residues. The CDR3: CASSPPTSGGPKTQYF. The CDR3, as DNA: TGTGCCAGCTCACCCCCTACTAGCGGGGGTCCCAAGACCCAGTACTTC.

This clone ranks as medium-sized. The chain has TRBV12-3 or TRBV12-4 and TRBJ2-2, with D perhaps TRBD1 (5 bases). CDR3 length: 13 amino acids. V lost 11 bases and J lost 6, with 16 bases in between. CDR3 bases: TGTGCCTCCTGGGGCCGAGCCGCCGGGGAGCTGTTTTTT. Its translation: CASWGRAAGELFF.

The rearrangement links TRBV2 to TRBJ2-2; no reliable D call. CDR3 length equals 13 residues. Between the trimmed V and J ends, which lost 7 bases and 2 bases, there was a span of 8 bases. Germline CDR1 reads SNHLY; CDR2 reads FYNNEI. The DNA for the CDR3 is TGTGCCAGCACCTCCACAAACACCGGGGAGCTGTTTTTT. Translated: CASTSTNTGELFF.

This clone was detected once. This chain uses TRBV19 with TRBJ2-2; a weak D match, TRBD1 (6 bases). Germline loops: CDR1 LNHDA, CDR2 SQIVND (reference sequence). Between the trimmed V and J ends, which lost 4 bases and 6 bases, there was a span of 18 bases. The CDR3 loop spans 16 amino acids. The CDR3 coding sequence is TGTGCCAGTAGTACCCTTCAACAGGGTATTGCCGGGGAGCTGTTTTTT. This encodes CASSTLQQGIAGELFF.

The CDR3: CSVGTSGSITYNEQFF. The CDR3 DNA sequence: TGCAGCGTCGGGACTAGCGGGAGCATCACCTACAATGAGCAGTTCTTC. J is TRBJ2-1 and V is TRBV29-1; 14 bases align to TRBD2. Unmatched junction bases numbered 6, after V lost 6 bases and J lost 2 bases. This CDR3 has 16 residues. The germline gives CDR1 SQVTM, CDR2 ANQGSEA.

This clone was counted a few times. The chain combines TRBV7-7 with TRBJ2-1; the match to TRBD2 covers 7 bases. The CDR3 length is 13 residues. The ends lost 1 base at V and 7 bases at J; junction bases unmatched: 1. Germline assignment: CDR1 SSHAT and CDR2 FNYEAQ (reference sequence). CDR3 amino acids: CASSLGGGNEQFF. CDR3 in DNA: TGTGCCAGCAGCTTAGGGGGGGGGAATGAGCAGTTCTTC. Combining the CDR3 with reference TRBV7-7 and TRBJ2-1 gives the whole variable domain GAGVSQSPRYKVTKRGQDVTLRCDPISSHATLYWYQQALGQGPEFLTYFNYEAQPDKSGLPSDRFSAERPEGSISTLTIQRTEQRDSAMYRCASSLGGGNEQFFGPGTRLTVL.

This chain uses TRBV24-1 with TRBJ2-3; 12 nucleotides align to TRBD2. Germline V lookup: CDR1 KGHDR, CDR2 SFDVKD. The junction had 7 bases not matched to a gene; V was cut back by 4 bases and J by 0 bases. The CDR3 has 18 amino acids. The CDR3 region is CATSDLQTSGGSTDTQYF. CDR3 in DNA: TGTGCCACCAGTGACCTACAGACTAGCGGGGGAAGCACAGATACGCAGTATTTT.

J is TRBJ2-2 and V is TRBV5-6; 8 bases are a match to TRBD1. V shed 4 bases, J shed 5 bases, and the junction held 10 bases outside the gene matches. CDR3 length: 16 amino acids. The V gene's germline CDR1 is SGHDT and CDR2 YYEEEE. The CDR3 loop is CASSPTTGAVTGELFF. Written as DNA, the CDR3 is TGTGCCAGCAGCCCTACGACAGGGGCCGTGACCGGGGAGCTGTTTTTT.

CDR3 sequence: CASSQDPGARDNEQFF. As DNA, the CDR3 is TGTGCCAGCAGCCAAGATCCAGGGGCAAGGGACAATGAGCAGTTCTTC. The gene calls are TRBV4-2 and TRBJ2-1, with D possibly TRBD1 on 6 matching bases. Trimming pared 0 bases from V and 5 bases from J, leaving 14 bases between. This CDR3 has 16 residues. Germline CDR1 LGHNA, CDR2 YNFKEQ.

The V and J genes are TRBV24-1 and TRBJ2-3, with D possibly being TRBD2 (6 bases). Germline V gene lookup returns CDR1 KGHDR and CDR2 SFDVKD. This CDR3 has 14 amino acids. Deletions cut 3 bases from V and 3 bases from J, with 9 bases between. The CDR3 region has the DNA TGTGCCACCAGTGATGGGGGGTTAACAGATACGCAGTATTTT. Protein: CATSDGGLTDTQYF.

The CDR3 DNA reads as TGTGCCAGCAGCACAAAGAGGGGGCAGGACTTTAACACCGGGGAGCTGTTTTTT. This sequence encodes CASSTKRGQDFNTGELFF. The V and J genes are TRBV9 and TRBJ2-2; the match to TRBD1 covers 7 bases. With 4 bases clipped from V and 2 bases from J, the junction kept 14 bases outside the gene matches. CDR1 is SGDLS, CDR2 YYNGEE, per germline. The CDR3 length is 18 residues.

V is TRBV18 and J is TRBJ2-3, with 9 bases lining up with TRBD2. J gave up 11 bases and V 3 bases, and 9 bases lay outside the gene matches. In germline, CDR1 is KGHSH, CDR2 LQKENI. CDR3 length: 14 residues. CDR3: CASSPRREGTMQYF. In nucleotides, the CDR3 is TGTGCCAGCTCACCCCGGCGGGAGGGCACGATGCAGTATTTT.

This clone turned up a few times. The genes are TRBV4-2 and TRBJ2-7, with D maybe TRBD1 (5 bases). Germline V lookup: CDR1 LGHNA, CDR2 YNFKEQ. The CDR3 runs to 14 residues. The V and J ends lost 3 bases and 3 bases respectively, with 12 bases between them. CDR3 nucleotide sequence: TGTGCCAGCAGCCAGACAGAGTCAGGCTACGAGCAGTACTTC. The encoded protein is CASSQTESGYEQYF.

This clone was detected only a few times. The chain links TRBV28 to TRBJ2-7, with D perhaps TRBD2 (5 bases). CDR1 MDHEN and CDR2 SYDVKM come from the germline V gene. The CDR3 is 14 amino acids. The ends were cut back, 6 bases at V and 2 bases at J, with 14 bases in the middle. The CDR3 spells CASRRFGETYEQYF. CDR3 coding DNA: TGTGCCAGCAGGCGTTTCGGGGAGACCTACGAGCAGTACTTC.

The chain carries TRBV5-5 and TRBJ2-3; TRBD2 agrees at 7 bases. Germline assignment: CDR1 SGHKS and CDR2 YYEKEE (reference sequence). V lost 1 base and J lost 0; bases outside the gene matches: 2. This CDR3 region has 15 residues. The CDR3: CASSLRGLSTDTQYF. CDR3 DNA: TGTGCCAGCAGCTTGAGGGGACTAAGCACAGATACGCAGTATTTT.

The rearrangement joins TRBV5-5 to TRBJ2-3; 14 nucleotides match TRBD2. Germline trimming cut 1 base from V and 1 base from J; bases unmatched to any gene: 8. Germline CDR1 reads SGHKS; CDR2 reads YYEKEE (reference sequence). The length of the CDR3 is 19 residues. This chain's CDR3 is CASSLLGTSGSRGTDTQYF. CDR3 nucleotides: TGTGCCAGCAGCTTGCTTGGGACTAGCGGGAGTAGAGGCACAGATACGCAGTATTTT.

The chain carries TRBV24-1 and TRBJ2-3, with D perhaps matching TRBD2 (5 bases). The CDR3 extends over 15 amino acids. CDR1 KGHDR and CDR2 SFDVKD come from the germline V gene. V was cut by 5 bases and J by 5 bases, with 16 bases left in between. CDR3 protein: CATSAPGLGKDTQYF. In DNA form, the CDR3 reads TGTGCCACCAGTGCCCCGGGATTGGGTAAAGATACGCAGTATTTT.

The chain links TRBV7-8 to TRBJ2-2; weak D call: TRBD2 (5 bases). The ends were cut back, 0 bases at V and 7 bases at J, with 6 bases in the middle. From germline, CDR1 is SGHVS and CDR2 FQNEAQ. The CDR3 is made up of 13 amino acids. The CDR3 DNA reads TGTGCCAGCAGCTTAGCCGGGGACGGGGAGCTGTTTTTT. This sequence encodes CASSLAGDGELFF.

The chain has TRBV30 and TRBJ1-3, with TRBD1 identical over 9 bases. This CDR3 spans 15 amino acids. Trimming removed 3 bases from V and 5 bases from J; junction bases left unmatched: 8. The germline V gene encodes CDR1 GTSNPN and CDR2 SVGIG (reference sequence). The DNA for the CDR3 is TGTGCCTGGAGCATGACCGGGACAGGGAGAAACACCATATATTTT. It encodes CAWSMTGTGRNTIYF.